These 29 T cell receptor beta chains share one sample of origin, sequenced in a study of regulatory T cells in long-lasting Graves disease. Time point meaning: persistent/refractory GD, antithyroid drugs over 5 years with positive TRAb. TCR sequences were obtained from RNA taken from PBMCs. To make TCR beta libraries, researchers used iRepertoire HTBI primers and Arm-PCR of CDR3 regions. TCRdb reanalysed the multiplex PCR reads using MiXCR and keeps one entry per CDR3 protein. The sample lists 400,000 or so distinct CDR3 sequences; roughly 20% were seen once. The sequencing here drew on peripheral blood mononuclear cells (PBMCs), taken when the disease was refractory, from a patient treated with antithyroid drugs. Receptors originate from a female donor with Graves disease.

The genes are TRBV4-1 and TRBJ2-7, with 8 bases identical to TRBD2. CDR1 is MGHRA, CDR2 YSYEKL, per germline. The CDR3 sequence is 15 residues long. Trimming cost V 4 bases and J 1 base; bases outside gene matches: 6. The CDR3 DNA is TGCGCCAGCAGCCCATTCTCTAGCGGGTCCTACGAGCAGTACTTC. Protein product: CASSPFSSGSYEQYF.

This clonotype was detected ten times or more. The J gene is TRBJ1-2, the V gene TRBV24-1, with D unclear. The length of the CDR3 is 12 residues. V lost 4 bases and J lost 3, with 5 bases in between. The germline V gene has CDR1 KGHDR and CDR2 SFDVKD. For the CDR3, the DNA is TGTGCCACCAGTGAAGGCCACTATGGCTACACCTTC. Translating it yields CATSEGHYGYTF.

This clonotype came up many times. The V gene is TRBV28, the J gene TRBJ1-5; tentative D call: TRBD1 (5 bases). Germline-derived CDR1 and CDR2 are MDHEN and SYDVKM. V gave up 6 bases and J gave up 0 bases, with 21 bases separating them. The CDR3 covers 18 residues. The CDR3 bases are TGTGCCAGCAGGTCGGGGGAGGGAGGCTCTTATAGCAATCAGCCCCAGCATTTT. It encodes CASRSGEGGSYSNQPQHF.

This clonotype was found a few times. The chain links TRBV7-2 to TRBJ2-2; 8 bases line up with TRBD2. Germline lookup yields CDR1 SGHTA and CDR2 FQGNSA. V shed 5 bases, J shed 6 bases, and the junction held 2 bases outside the gene matches. CDR3 length: 13 amino acids. CDR3 amino acids: CASSSGGSGELFF. CDR3 nucleotides: TGTGCCAGCAGCAGCGGGGGCTCCGGGGAGCTGTTTTTT.

The chain couples TRBV6-2 or TRBV6-3 to TRBJ2-1; D is unresolved. V lost 0 bases and J 9 bases, leaving 12 bases between the germline ends. CDR1 and CDR2 from the germline V gene are MNHEY and SVGEGT. This CDR3 contains 14 residues. The CDR3 DNA reads as TGTGCCAGCAGTTACTCGATCGGTCCTTTTGAGCAGTTCTTC. Protein sequence: CASSYSIGPFEQFF.

This clonotype has only a few counts. The chain has TRBV9 and TRBJ2-1, with 7 bases lining up with TRBD2. The germline CDR1 and CDR2 sequences are SGDLS and YYNGEE. The trim removed 0 bases at V and 2 bases at J, leaving 5 bases unmatched. The CDR3 spans 16 residues. CDR3 bases: TGTGCCAGCAGCGTAGGGTGGGAGGGACCCTACAATGAGCAGTTCTTC. It specifies CASSVGWEGPYNEQFF.

CDR3 region: CSASGRPPSTDTQYF. The CDR3, as DNA: TGCAGTGCTAGCGGGAGGCCTCCTAGCACAGATACGCAGTATTTT. The rearrangement joins TRBV20-1 to TRBJ2-3; 7 bases map to TRBD2. The CDR3 sequence is 15 residues long. V shed 3 bases and J 0 bases; nucleotides not matched to a gene: 6. Germline V gene sequence: CDR1 DFQATT, CDR2 SNEGSKA (reference sequence).

The gene calls are TRBV20-1 and TRBJ1-5; weak D call: TRBD1 (6 bases). The CDR3 covers 15 residues. Trimming left V 5 bases short and J 0 bases short, with 14 bases between. Germline CDR1 is DFQATT and CDR2 is SNEGSKA (reference sequence). The CDR3 coding sequence is TGCAGTGCTGGGAAAGGACAGTATAGCAATCAGCCCCAGCATTTT. Translating it yields CSAGKGQYSNQPQHF.

The J gene is TRBJ1-5, the V gene TRBV28; D may be TRBD1 (5 bases). The CDR3 is made up of 14 amino acids. V gave up 4 bases and J gave up 1 base, with 8 bases separating them. Germline V CDR1 and CDR2: MDHEN, SYDVKM. For the CDR3, the DNA is TGTGCCAGCAGTTCCTGGGACAGCAATCAGCCCCAGCATTTT. It specifies CASSSWDSNQPQHF. Based on the CDR3 plus reference TRBV28 and TRBJ1-5, the full variable domain is DVKVTQSSRYLVKRTGEKVFLECVQDMDHENMFWYRQDPGLGLRLIYFSYDVKMKEKGDIPEGYSVSREKKERFSLILESASTNQTSMYLCASSSWDSNQPQHFGDGTRLSIL.

The V gene is TRBV11-2, the J gene TRBJ2-5, with 10 positions matching TRBD2. Germline CDR1 reads SGHAT; CDR2 reads FQNNGV. Losses at the gene ends were 5 bases for V and 7 bases for J; bases not matched to a gene: 10. This CDR3 is 15 amino acids long. The CDR3 DNA follows: TGTGCCAGCAGCATATACACTAGCGGGATTGGGACCCAGTACTTC. It specifies CASSIYTSGIGTQYF.

This clonotype was counted only a few times. V and J are TRBV3-1 and TRBJ1-2; tentative D call: TRBD1 (6 bases). CDR1 is LGHDT and CDR2 is YNNKEL in the germline V gene (reference sequence). The CDR3 loop spans 17 amino acids. Deletions cut 4 bases from V and 2 bases from J, with 20 bases between. CDR3 in amino acids: CASSPDTNDRLNYGYTF. The CDR3 DNA follows: TGTGCCAGCAGCCCAGATACAAACGACAGGCTCAACTATGGCTACACCTTC. The whole variable domain, remainder taken from reference TRBV3-1 and TRBJ1-2, is DTAVSQTPKYLVTQMGNDKSIKCEQNLGHDTMYWYKQDSKKFLKIMFSYNNKELIINETVPNRFSPKSPDKAHLNLHINSLELGDSAVYFCASSPDTNDRLNYGYTFGSGTRLTVV.

The chain carries TRBV20-1 and TRBJ2-7, with D possibly TRBD1 on 7 matching bases. With 4 bases removed from V and 6 bases from J, the gap between germline ends came to 16 bases. Germline CDR1 DFQATT, CDR2 SNEGSKA (reference sequence). This CDR3 comprises 13 residues. The CDR3 DNA sequence: TGCAGTGCTATGCAGGGGGGCTTTGGCGAGCAGTACTTC. Its translation is CSAMQGGFGEQYF.

This chain uses TRBV20-1 with TRBJ2-7; 8 nucleotides align to TRBD2. With 1 base clipped from V and 6 bases from J, the junction kept 5 bases outside the gene matches. Per germline, CDR1 DFQATT and CDR2 SNEGSKA (reference sequence). This CDR3 contains 13 residues. The CDR3 nucleotides are TGCAGTGCTAGAGGGGTGCTAGCGGGCGAGCAGTACTTC. The encoded protein is CSARGVLAGEQYF.

This clonotype was recorded at least ten times. The J gene is TRBJ2-4, the V gene TRBV12-3 or TRBV12-4; D is undetermined. There are 13 residues in the CDR3. Trimming cost V 3 bases and J 6 bases, with 9 bases left between them. Here the CDR3 DNA reads TGTGCCAGCAGTTTCCCCGACGGAAACATTCAGTACTTC. Its protein product is CASSFPDGNIQYF.

This clonotype came up many times. V usage is TRBV29-1 and J usage is TRBJ2-5, with D unclear. V dropped 4 bases and J dropped 11 bases, with 14 bases sitting between them. Per the germline V gene, CDR1 is SQVTM and CDR2 is ANQGSEA. This CDR3 region has 11 residues. The CDR3 DNA reads as TGCAGCGTTGTGAGCCCGATAGAGCAGTACTTC. This gives the protein CSVVSPIEQYF.

This clonotype has just a few counts. This chain links TRBV30 with TRBJ2-2; 7 bases fit TRBD2. CDR3 size: 19 residues. The germline V gene encodes CDR1 GTSNPN and CDR2 SVGIG (reference sequence). V shed 3 bases and J 5 bases; nucleotides not matched to a gene: 21. The CDR3 sequence is CAWRRPPGRGSGVTGELFF. CDR3 in DNA: TGTGCCTGGAGGAGGCCCCCAGGGCGCGGGAGCGGGGTAACCGGGGAGCTGTTTTTT.

Turning to this clonotype: No conserved phenylalanine or tryptophan ends this CDR3, so it is likely a read error. V and J are TRBV27 and TRBJ2-5, with TRBD2 as a possible D gene (6 bases). Germline V gene sequence: CDR1 MNHEY, CDR2 SMNVEV (reference sequence). The germline V and J ends were trimmed by 1 base and 1 base, with 7 bases remaining between them. This CDR3 comprises 14 residues. The CDR3 sequence: CASSLYGSQETQYL. The CDR3, as DNA: TGTGCCAGCAGTTTATACGGGAGCCAAGAGACCCAGTACCTC.

In regard to this clonotype: This sequence is one base from a far larger clone and is likely a read error. The chain couples TRBV7-9 to TRBJ1-1; D may be TRBD1 (5 bases). The germline CDR1 and CDR2 sequences are SEHNR and FQNEAQ (reference sequence). This CDR3 spans 15 amino acids. For the CDR3, the DNA is TGTGCCAGCAGCCTTCGGGTACAGGTGAACACTGAAGCTCTCTTT. Translated, it gives CASSLRVQVNTEALF.

The CDR3 region has the DNA TGTGCCAGCAGCTTGATCGACAGGGGAAGCAATCAGCCCCAGCATTTT. Its protein is CASSLIDRGSNQPQHF. This rearrangement joins TRBV5-7 to TRBJ1-5, with 8 bases matching TRBD1. TRBV5-7 is flagged as an ORF with uncertain function. The CDR3 extends over 16 amino acids. The V and J ends lost 1 base and 1 base, in that order; junction bases with no gene match: 4.

This clonotype has only a few counts. The chain uses TRBV7-2 and TRBJ2-2, with 7 nucleotides matching TRBD2. The CDR3 sequence is 16 residues long. Trimming cost V 5 bases and J 2 bases; bases outside gene matches: 8. Germline V gene sequence: CDR1 SGHTA, CDR2 FQGNSA. The CDR3 reads CASSKRAGLNTGELFF. DNA of the CDR3: TGTGCCAGCAGCAAGAGAGCGGGACTAAACACCGGGGAGCTGTTTTTT.

The chain employs TRBV5-1 and TRBJ2-2, with D tentatively TRBD1 (6 bases). The CDR3 has 16 residues. The V end was cut by 2 bases, the J end by 4 bases, with 15 bases between. Germline CDR1 and CDR2: SGHRS and YFSETQ. In DNA form, the CDR3 reads TGCGCCAGCAGCTTTTGGGGGCCCGGCCCCACCGGGGAGCTGTTTTTT. Translated, it gives CASSFWGPGPTGELFF.

This clonotype was seen at least ten times. The V call is TRBV6-1, the J call TRBJ1-4, with 9 bases that match TRBD1. Per germline, CDR1 MNHNS and CDR2 SASEGT. V trimming: 6 bases; J trimming: 8 bases; junction bases outside the gene matches: 10. CDR3 length equals 15 residues. CDR3 in amino acids: CASRPYGTGSEKLFF. The CDR3 coding sequence is TGTGCCAGCAGGCCCTACGGGACAGGGAGCGAAAAACTGTTTTTT.

In its sample, this clonotype was seen a few times. This CDR3 reads CSVGFWVRQKADKNIQYF. The CDR3 DNA is TGCAGCGTTGGATTTTGGGTCCGCCAGAAAGCAGACAAAAACATTCAGTACTTC. J is TRBJ2-4 and V is TRBV29-1; D remains unclear. V lost 4 bases and J 3 bases, leaving 25 bases between the germline ends. Germline CDR1 and CDR2: SQVTM and ANQGSEA. This CDR3 has 18 amino acids.

This sequence joins TRBV5-1 and TRBJ2-7; D is uncertain. Germline V lookup: CDR1 SGHRS, CDR2 YFSETQ. The CDR3 length is 17 residues. Trimming pared 0 bases from V and 3 bases from J, leaving 19 bases between. CDR3 nucleotides: TGCGCCAGCAGCTTGGATGTAGGTTCAGCTCAGCACTACGAGCAGTACTTC. This gives the protein CASSLDVGSAQHYEQYF.

This clonotype was counted a few times. This chain joins TRBV2 and TRBJ2-2, with D perhaps TRBD2 (7 bases). Trimming shortened V by 7 bases and J by 6 bases, and 21 bases separated the two germline ends. The germline CDR1 and CDR2 sequences are SNHLY and FYNNEI. The CDR3 loop spans 16 amino acids. The CDR3, as DNA: TGTGCCAGCACCGAAAGGGGGGGACACGTGGCCGGGGAGCTGTTTTTT. Its translation is CASTERGGHVAGELFF.

This clonotype was observed many times. The CDR3, as DNA: TGTGCCAGCAGTGATGGTTCGGACACTGAAGCTTTCTTT. The encoded protein is CASSDGSDTEAFF. The chain recombines TRBV2 with TRBJ1-1; no definite D call. The CDR3 spans 13 residues. Per the germline V gene, CDR1 is SNHLY and CDR2 is FYNNEI. Trimming shortened V by 3 bases and J by 3 bases, and 8 bases separated the two germline ends.

The rearrangement links TRBV6-1 to TRBJ2-2; 14 bases line up with TRBD2. The length of the CDR3 is 17 residues. J was trimmed by 2 bases and V by 8 bases; bases with no gene match: 7. Germline CDR1 reads MNHNS; CDR2 reads SASEGT. CDR3 residues: CASPRTSGRSNTGELFF. DNA for the CDR3: TGTGCCAGCCCAAGGACTAGCGGGAGGAGTAACACCGGGGAGCTGTTTTTT.

This clonotype has just a few counts. This rearrangement joins TRBV6-2 or TRBV6-3 to TRBJ1-2; no clear D. Germline V lookup: CDR1 MNHEY, CDR2 SVGEGT. V was trimmed by 5 bases and J by 8 bases, leaving 9 bases between them. There are 11 residues in the CDR3. CDR3 coding DNA: TGTGCCAGCAGTGCAGGTGAAGGCTACACCTTC. Translating gives CASSAGEGYTF.

This clonotype occurred a few times. V usage is TRBV20-1 and J usage is TRBJ2-5, with D tentatively TRBD2 (5 bases). The V end lost 0 bases, the J end lost 1 base, and 12 bases lay between the germline ends. Germline CDR1 reads DFQATT; CDR2 reads SNEGSKA (reference sequence). This CDR3 has 15 residues. The CDR3 DNA reads TGCAGTGCTAGAGAACTACTAGGAACCCAAGAGACCCAGTACTTC. Translating gives CSARELLGTQETQYF.